Listed here are 11 T cell receptor beta chains from one sample, sequenced in a study of identical twins. TCRdb processed the 5' RACE reads anew with MiXCR; each CDR3 protein has one entry. The table records hundreds of thousands of distinct CDR3 sequences, about 14% of them present only once. The material sequenced was memory (CD45RO+) T cells sorted from blood. All receptors come from a woman under 30 in good health.

This clonotype was recorded a few times. The chain links TRBV14 to TRBJ1-1; D gene ambiguous. The germline V gene encodes CDR1 SGHDN and CDR2 FVKESK. The CDR3 is made up of 15 amino acids. V was shortened by 5 bases and J by 1 base, with 14 bases between the two germline ends. CDR3 protein: CASSVKGGRNTEAFF. Here the CDR3 DNA reads TGTGCCAGCAGCGTAAAAGGAGGACGGAACACTGAAGCTTTCTTT.

Worth noting for this clonotype: Being one base from a much bigger clone, this may be a read error. The chain links TRBV11-2 to TRBJ1-1; D gene uncertain. The CDR3 consists of 15 residues. Trimming pared 1 base from V and 4 bases from J, leaving 13 bases between. Germline CDR1 and CDR2: SGHAT and FQNNGV. The CDR3 protein is CASSLARVGRTEAFF. CDR3 nucleotide sequence: TGTGCCAGCAGCTTAGCAAGGGTCGGGCGCACTGAAGCTTTCTTT. The variable domain in full, completed from reference TRBV11-2 and TRBJ1-1, reads EAGVAQSPRYKIIEKRQSVAFWCNPISGHATLYWYQQILGQGPKLLIQFQNNGVVDDSQLPKDRFSAERLKGVDSTLKIQPAKLEDSAVYLCASSLARVGRTEAFFGQGTRLTVV.

This clonotype came up many times. The chain employs TRBV6-1 and TRBJ2-1; D remains unclear. The V and J ends lost 5 bases and 0 bases respectively, with 11 bases between them. CDR3 length: 15 residues. The germline gives CDR1 MNHNS, CDR2 SASEGT. In nucleotides, the CDR3 is TGTGCCAGCAGTCTCAGTCAGACCTCCTACAATGAGCAGTTCTTC. Its protein is CASSLSQTSYNEQFF.

In its sample, this clonotype was seen a few times. The V gene is TRBV7-9, the J gene TRBJ2-3; 15 bases map to TRBD2. The germline V gene encodes CDR1 SEHNR and CDR2 FQNEAQ (reference sequence). This CDR3 spans 17 amino acids. The V and J ends lost 4 bases and 2 bases, in that order; junction bases with no gene match: 4. The CDR3 protein is CASSWGTSGGFTDTQYF. The CDR3 bases are TGTGCCAGCAGCTGGGGGACTAGCGGGGGGTTCACAGATACGCAGTATTTT.

The chain links TRBV9 to TRBJ2-5; D possibly corresponds to TRBD1 (5 bases). Germline CDR1 is SGDLS and CDR2 is YYNGEE. V was trimmed by 3 bases and J by 1 base, leaving 13 bases between them. The CDR3 has 15 amino acids. DNA for the CDR3: TGTGCCAGCAGCGCCTCGCCAGGGATCCAAGAGACCCAGTACTTC. This encodes CASSASPGIQETQYF.

This clonotype was picked up a small number of times. The rearrangement joins TRBV20-1 to TRBJ2-5; maybe TRBD2 (5 bases). Trimming stripped 3 bases from V and 0 bases from J, with 14 bases between. The CDR3 loop spans 15 amino acids. CDR1 is DFQATT and CDR2 is SNEGSKA in the germline V gene (reference sequence). CDR3 loop: CSARMSGGYQETQYF. The CDR3 nucleotides are TGCAGTGCTAGGATGAGCGGAGGCTACCAAGAGACCCAGTACTTC.

In this sample, this clonotype turned up many times. This rearrangement joins TRBV4-2 to TRBJ2-2, with D uncertain. The germline CDR1 and CDR2 sequences are LGHNA and YNFKEQ. Trimming left V 2 bases short and J 5 bases short, with 6 bases between. The CDR3 length is 13 residues. CDR3 sequence reads: CASSQISTGELFF. In DNA, the CDR3 is TGTGCCAGCAGCCAAATTAGTACCGGGGAGCTGTTTTTT.

This clonotype was seen a few times. V and J are TRBV10-2 and TRBJ1-5, with a tentative D call TRBD1 (5 bases). The CDR3 is 14 residues long. Between the trimmed V and J ends, which lost 4 bases and 2 bases, there was a span of 9 bases. Looked up from germline, CDR1 is WSHSY and CDR2 is SAAADI. CDR3 amino acids: CASSGDARNQPQHF. The CDR3 DNA reads as TGCGCCAGCAGTGGGGACGCCCGCAATCAGCCCCAGCATTTT.

This clonotype was detected only a few times. The rearrangement joins TRBV3-1 to TRBJ2-1; TRBD2 matches at 8 bases. Trimming removed 4 bases from V and 8 bases from J; junction bases left unmatched: 16. There are 17 residues in the CDR3. Germline assignment: CDR1 LGHDT and CDR2 YNNKEL (reference sequence). CDR3 sequence (DNA): TGTGCCAGCAGCCCACCTCCCCGGGGGGGCGAGGTCCATGAGCAGTTCTTC. Translation: CASSPPPRGGEVHEQFF.

In this sample, this clonotype turned up a few times. The chain is built from TRBV5-5 and TRBJ2-7; no clear D. This CDR3 comprises 12 residues. Trimming took 0 bases from V and 3 from J, leaving 4 bases between them. The V gene's germline CDR1 is SGHKS and CDR2 YYEKEE (reference sequence). CDR3 nucleotide sequence: TGTGCCAGCAGCTTGGAGTTCTACGAGCAGTACTTC. Its translation: CASSLEFYEQYF.

This clonotype turned up a few times. CDR3 loop: CASSATKKTQYF. DNA of the CDR3: TGTGCCAGCAGTGCTACAAAGAAGACCCAGTACTTC. The chain links TRBV12-3 or TRBV12-4 to TRBJ2-5; D call uncertain. This CDR3 contains 12 residues. Deletions cut 5 bases from V and 6 bases from J, with 10 bases between.